This passage covers 16 T cell receptor beta chains from one sample sequenced in a study of T-cell reconstitution after alpha-beta-depleted transplantation in children. Library preparation (for TCRbeta) was performed with unique molecular identifiers. One entry per CDR3 protein results from TCRdb running MiXCR on the PCR reads. The sample holds about 830,000 distinct CDR3 sequences, approximately 15% seen once. Here the sequenced sample was PBMCs, mostly from graft donor cells, taken 360 days after TCRalphabeta/CD19-depleted stem cell transplant. These receptors were taken from a male patient aged 10 to 17 who had a stem cell transplant for acute lymphoblastic leukemia, so the T cells may come from the graft donor.

The rearrangement uses TRBV30 and TRBJ2-4, with a weak D call TRBD2 (6 bases). Trimming removed 5 bases at V and 3 bases at J, with 14 bases between. This CDR3 is 14 amino acids long. The germline CDR1 and CDR2 sequences are GTSNPN and SVGIG (reference sequence). CDR3 region: CAWDPDSGKNIQYF. For the CDR3, the DNA is TGTGCCTGGGACCCAGATAGCGGCAAAAACATTCAGTACTTC.

In its sample, this clonotype was seen a few times. This chain joins TRBV10-3 and TRBJ1-2, with TRBD1 as a possible D gene (5 bases). The CDR3 covers 12 residues. CDR1 is ENHRY and CDR2 is SYGVKD in the germline V gene. V was cut by 3 bases and J by 4 bases, with 6 bases left in between. The CDR3 loop is CAISEGAYGYTF. The CDR3 DNA reads as TGTGCCATCAGTGAAGGGGCCTATGGCTACACCTTC.

The chain is built from TRBV4-2 and TRBJ1-1; maybe TRBD1 (6 bases). The CDR3 contains 15 residues. V lost 4 bases and J 6 bases, leaving 18 bases between the germline ends. Germline CDR1 reads LGHNA; CDR2 reads YNFKEQ. The CDR3 nucleotides are TGTGCCAGCAGCCTGATCAGGGGAGATGGCGCTGAAGCTTTCTTT. It specifies CASSLIRGDGAEAFF.

This chain connects TRBV11-2 to TRBJ1-2, with 9 positions matching TRBD1. CDR1 and CDR2 from the germline V gene are SGHAT and FQNNGV. Trimming at V came to 5 bases and at J to 7 bases, leaving 11 bases not matched to a gene. This CDR3 region has 15 residues. DNA for the CDR3: TGTGCCAGCAGCCCAAATCCCGGACAGGGGAGTGGCTACACCTTC. It yields the protein CASSPNPGQGSGYTF.

This clonotype was seen at least ten times. V is TRBV4-3 and J is TRBJ2-1; 8 bases map to TRBD2. Looked up from germline, CDR1 is LGHNA and CDR2 is YSLEER. Unmatched junction bases numbered 7, after V lost 7 bases and J lost 2 bases. CDR3 length equals 15 residues. The CDR3 region has the DNA TGCGCCAGCATACCCCAGCGGGGGCCCTACAATGAGCAGTTCTTC. Protein product: CASIPQRGPYNEQFF.

This clonotype was picked up a small number of times. The chain employs TRBV19 and TRBJ2-1, with D uncertain. CDR1 is LNHDA and CDR2 is SQIVND in the germline V gene (reference sequence). CDR3 length equals 14 residues. The germline V and J ends were trimmed by 8 bases and 5 bases, with 16 bases remaining between them. CDR3 nucleotides: TGTGCCAGTTCCCCCGCCCGACTCCACAATGAGCAGTTCTTC. It is translated as CASSPARLHNEQFF.

There are many counts of this clonotype. The V and J genes are TRBV5-1 and TRBJ1-3; D not resolved. This CDR3 is 11 amino acids long. V gave up 6 bases and J gave up 4 bases, with 5 bases separating them. Per the germline V gene, CDR1 is SGHRS and CDR2 is YFSETQ. The CDR3 is CASTVGNTIYF. Written as DNA, the CDR3 is TGCGCCAGCACTGTCGGAAACACCATATATTTT.

In this sample, this clonotype turned up a few times. This chain's CDR3 is CASSPAWASSYNEQFF. In nucleotides, the CDR3 is TGTGCCAGTAGTCCCGCGTGGGCGAGCTCCTACAATGAGCAGTTCTTC. The chain combines TRBV19 with TRBJ2-1; D gene unclear. The CDR3 runs to 16 residues. Trimming pared 5 bases from V and 0 bases from J, leaving 14 bases between. Germline CDR1 LNHDA, CDR2 SQIVND (reference sequence). Complete variable domain (other parts from reference TRBV19 and TRBJ2-1): DGGITQSPKYLFRKEGQNVTLSCEQNLNHDAMYWYRQDPGQGLRLIYYSQIVNDFQKGDIAEGYSVSREKKESFPLTVTSAQKNPTAFYLCASSPAWASSYNEQFFGPGTRLTVL.

This clonotype was detected many times. The chain employs TRBV5-1 and TRBJ2-3, with 8 bases aligning to TRBD2. V was pared by 0 bases and J by 0 bases, with 9 bases of the junction left unmatched. CDR1 is SGHRS and CDR2 is YFSETQ in the germline V gene. The CDR3 totals 18 residues. Written as DNA, the CDR3 is TGCGCCAGCAGCTTGGCCCCCCCACTAGCGGCTAGCACAGATACGCAGTATTTT. This codes for CASSLAPPLAASTDTQYF.

This clonotype was detected only a few times. The CDR3 reads CATSSPVQGTTGELFF. The CDR3, as DNA: TGTGCCACCAGTAGCCCGGTCCAGGGGACCACCGGGGAGCTGTTTTTT. The chain couples TRBV24-1 to TRBJ2-2, with D perhaps matching TRBD1 (6 bases). Trimming took 6 bases from V and 4 from J, leaving 17 bases between them. The CDR3 length is 16 residues. The germline V gene has CDR1 KGHDR and CDR2 SFDVKD.

This clonotype was detected a few times. The CDR3 sequence is CASKPQVGIPADNEQFF. CDR3 sequence (DNA): TGTGCCAGCAAACCCCAGGTCGGCATACCAGCTGACAATGAGCAGTTCTTC. V and J are TRBV27 and TRBJ2-1; D gene ambiguous. CDR1 and CDR2 from the germline V gene are MNHEY and SMNVEV (reference sequence). V was pared by 7 bases and J by 5 bases, with 24 bases between. The CDR3 is made up of 17 amino acids.

The chain is built from TRBV12-3 or TRBV12-4 and TRBJ2-7; TRBD1 might be the D (6 bases). This CDR3 has 15 residues. Trimming shortened V by 2 bases and J by 0 bases, and 11 bases separated the two germline ends. The CDR3 nucleotides are TGTGCCAGCAGTTTAAACAGGGAGAGCTCCTACGAGCAGTACTTC. Amino acids: CASSLNRESSYEQYF.

The rearrangement joins TRBV3-1 to TRBJ1-3; D gene ambiguous. The germline gives CDR1 LGHDT, CDR2 YNNKEL (reference sequence). The V gene lost 2 bases and the J gene lost 0 bases, with 5 bases spanning the gap. CDR3 size: 14 residues. Here the CDR3 DNA reads TGTGCCAGCAGCCAATCTAGCTCTGGAAACACCATATATTTT. This codes for CASSQSSSGNTIYF.

This clonotype was found many times. CDR3 DNA: TGTGCCAGCAGTCTGGGGGGGTCCCAGTACTTC. It yields the protein CASSLGGSQYF. The V gene is TRBV28, the J gene TRBJ2-5; 7 bases map to TRBD2. The CDR3 is 11 amino acids. V shed 5 bases, J shed 9 bases, and the junction held 3 bases outside the gene matches. Germline-derived CDR1 and CDR2 are MDHEN and SYDVKM.

There are many counts of this clonotype. The genes are TRBV6-1 and TRBJ2-3; D call uncertain. Germline V gives CDR1 MNHNS, CDR2 SASEGT. The V gene lost 6 bases and the J gene lost 6 bases, with 13 bases spanning the gap. CDR3 size: 13 residues. CDR3 in DNA: TGTGCCAGCAGGCCCGCTAGGTGGGATACGCAGTATTTT. Translated, it gives CASRPARWDTQYF.

This clonotype was detected a few times. The V call is TRBV2, the J call TRBJ2-5, with 11 bases lining up with TRBD2. The V gene end was trimmed by 11 bases and the J gene end by 5 bases; junction bases not matched to a gene: 7. The CDR3 is 13 residues long. Germline V gives CDR1 SNHLY, CDR2 FYNNEI. CDR3 coding DNA: TGTGCCGGGTTGACTAGCGGGACCGAGACCCAGTACTTC. It encodes CAGLTSGTETQYF. Full variable domain (missing parts from reference TRBV2 and TRBJ2-5): EPEVTQTPSHQVTQMGQEVILRCVPISNHLYFYWYRQILGQKVEFLVSFYNNEISEKSEIFDDQFSVERPDGSNFTLKIRSTKLEDSAMYFCAGLTSGTETQYFGPGTRLLVL.